The clone carrying this TCR beta chain was seen many times. What it binds is unknown. One junction end disagrees with the germline gene, perhaps due to a read error. These data belong to a study of cytomegalovirus exposure and HLA in healthy donors. Amplification used 60 Vbeta primers and 13 Jbeta primers. Source study methods: A later analysis counted approximately 80 million unique TCR beta chains, some 12 million shared. Some clones are missing from TCRdb's copy, which holds only in-frame ones; the method was immunoSEQ multiplex PCR. V and J calls and clone size are copied from that table; D and trimming were computed from the DNA. Among under 200,000 clones listed, 68% were seen once. The germline V gene has CDR1 SSHAT and CDR2 FNYEAQ (reference sequence). This CDR3 is 14 amino acids long. The study's findings and limits: The authors assumed roughly uniform sequencing depth across donors for presence/absence analyses. A later analysis linked a missense variant in DCLRE1C to the trimming of TCR beta V and J genes. A few of the chains that were CMV-associated were confirmed in vitro to be specific for CMV antigens.

The rearrangement uses TRBV7-7 and TRBJ2-5; 7 nucleotides align to TRBD1. The clonotype was recovered from a man aged 50-59 years in good health and CMV-seronegative. Input material: PBMCs. The CDR3 sequence is CASSSYDREETQYF. The CDR3 DNA reads as TGTGCTAGCAGCTCCTACGACAGGGAAGAGACCCAGTACTTC.